The entry below describes one T cell receptor beta chain. The data belong to a study of blood T cell repertoires in COVID-19. The CDR3 contains 13 residues. The V gene's germline CDR1 is DFQATT and CDR2 SNEGSKA (reference sequence). With V trimmed by 3 bases and J by 2 bases, 3 bases remained unmatched. Generated by immunoSEQ multiplex PCR, the TCRdb table keeps only in-frame clones and is missing some. The sample shows about 80,000 clones, 60% to 85% of them seen only once. Sequenced input: peripheral blood. The chain is built from TRBV20-1 and TRBJ2-7, with 8 bases identical to TRBD2. The source is a human donor in a cohort sampled during active COVID-19. CDR3 sequence reads: CSASGGGTYEQYF. Written as DNA, the CDR3 is TGCAGTGCTAGTGGCGGGGGGACCTACGAGCAGTACTTC.